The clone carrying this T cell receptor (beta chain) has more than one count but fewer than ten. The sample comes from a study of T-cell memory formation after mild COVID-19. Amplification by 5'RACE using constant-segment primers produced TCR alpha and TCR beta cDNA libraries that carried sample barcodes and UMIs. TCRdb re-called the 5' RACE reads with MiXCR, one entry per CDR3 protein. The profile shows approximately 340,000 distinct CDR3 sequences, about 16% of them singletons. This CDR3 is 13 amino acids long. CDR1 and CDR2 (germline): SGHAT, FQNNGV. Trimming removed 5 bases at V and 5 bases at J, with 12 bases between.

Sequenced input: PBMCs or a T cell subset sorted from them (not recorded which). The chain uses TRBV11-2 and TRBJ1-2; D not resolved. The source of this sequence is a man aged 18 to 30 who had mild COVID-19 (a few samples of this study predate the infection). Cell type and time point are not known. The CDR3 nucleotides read TGTGCCAGCAGCGACGACGGGCTGTATGGCTACACCTTC. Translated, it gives CASSDDGLYGYTF. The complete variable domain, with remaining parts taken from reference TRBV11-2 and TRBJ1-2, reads EAGVAQSPRYKIIEKRQSVAFWCNPISGHATLYWYQQILGQGPKLLIQFQNNGVVDDSQLPKDRFSAERLKGVDSTLKIQPAKLEDSAVYLCASSDDGLYGYTFGSGTRLTVV.